Only a few counts were recorded for the clone carrying this TCR beta chain. These data originate in a study of blood T cell repertoires in COVID-19. The protocol was immunoSEQ multiplex PCR, while the TCRdb copy is restricted to in-frame clones and leaves out a portion. The data hold over 130,000 clones, with 60% to 85% observed a single time. Trimming left V 10 bases short and J 1 base short, with 10 bases between. The CDR3 contains 12 residues. CDR1 is ENHRY and CDR2 is SYGVKD in the germline V gene. The sample comprised peripheral blood. This receptor was identified in a man aged 45-60 years with acute or convalescent COVID-19. J is TRBJ2-5 and V is TRBV10-3; D call uncertain. This CDR3 reads CATRHSQETQYF. Written as DNA, the CDR3 is TGTGCCACCCGACACTCCCAAGAGACCCAGTACTTC.